The 13 T cell receptor beta chains presented below share a single source sample, sequenced in a study of blood T cell repertoires in COVID-19. Here immunoSEQ multiplex PCR was the method, and the copy in TCRdb shows in-frame clones only, minus some. The sample has 150,000 to 200,000 clones, 60% to 80% seen once; the top ten hold more than 25%. The sample consisted of peripheral blood. The receptors were gathered from a woman aged 70-85 years with acute or convalescent COVID-19.

This clone was counted a few times. DNA for the CDR3: TGTGCCAGCAGCTTGCGGACAGGGGTATACGAGCAGTACTTC. Translating gives CASSLRTGVYEQYF. The rearrangement links TRBV5-5 to TRBJ2-7, with 9 bases matching TRBD1. Trimming cost V 1 base and J 4 bases; bases outside gene matches: 3. Germline V gene lookup returns CDR1 SGHKS and CDR2 YYEKEE (reference sequence). The CDR3 is made up of 14 amino acids.

The gene calls are TRBV30 and TRBJ1-5; possible D gene TRBD1, 5 bases. The germline CDR1 and CDR2 sequences are GTSNPN and SVGIG (reference sequence). Trimming left V 1 base short and J 2 bases short, with 6 bases between. The length of the CDR3 is 13 residues. CDR3: CAWSATGNQPQHF. Here the CDR3 DNA reads TGTGCCTGGAGTGCGACAGGCAATCAGCCCCAGCATTTT.

V and J are TRBV7-2 and TRBJ2-2, with D tentatively TRBD1 (6 bases). V lost 5 bases to trimming and J lost 5 bases, with 15 bases between them. CDR3 size: 15 residues. Germline V CDR1 and CDR2: SGHTA, FQGNSA. The CDR3 loop reads CASSPGAVRTGELFF. CDR3 DNA sequence: TGTGCCAGCAGCCCAGGGGCGGTGAGGACCGGGGAGCTGTTTTTT.

The V call is TRBV6-5, the J call TRBJ2-4; 7 bases align to TRBD1. The CDR3 contains 14 residues. The V gene's germline CDR1 is MNHEY and CDR2 SVGAGI. V lost 6 bases, J lost 4 bases, and 6 bases stayed unmatched. The CDR3 DNA reads TGTGCCAGCAGCACAGGGGATTCTAAAAACATTCAGTACTTC. It translates to CASSTGDSKNIQYF.

The CDR3 region is CASSPEMMTGFNTGELFF. The CDR3 coding sequence is TGTGCCAGCAGCCCCGAGATGATGACGGGGTTCAACACCGGGGAGCTGTTTTTT. The rearrangement links TRBV13 to TRBJ2-2; perhaps TRBD2 as D (5 bases). Trimming cost V 5 bases and J 2 bases, with 21 bases left between them. This CDR3 contains 18 residues. CDR1 and CDR2 from the germline V gene are PRHDT and FYEKMQ (reference sequence).

The chain has TRBV5-4 and TRBJ2-7; no definite D call. Trimming took 4 bases from V and 6 from J, leaving 11 bases between them. The germline V gene has CDR1 SGHNT and CDR2 YYREEE (reference sequence). The CDR3 has 12 residues. CDR3 bases: TGTGCCAGCAGCCGTGACTCGAGCGAGCAGTACTTC. Its protein product is CASSRDSSEQYF.

This clone has just a few counts. V is TRBV9 and J is TRBJ2-7; D is ambiguous. There are 14 residues in the CDR3. Trimming stripped 4 bases from V and 1 base from J, with 12 bases between. CDR1 and CDR2 from the germline V gene are SGDLS and YYNGEE. As DNA, the CDR3 is TGTGCCAGCAGCTCCCTCCCCAGGTCCTACGAGCAGTACTTC. Residues: CASSSLPRSYEQYF.

CDR3 coding DNA: TGTGCCAGCAGCCCCCCGACAGGGCTCAACACCGGGGAGCTGTTTTTT. Translating gives CASSPPTGLNTGELFF. J is TRBJ2-2 and V is TRBV7-2; TRBD1 agrees at 7 bases. Unmatched junction bases numbered 8, after V lost 5 bases and J lost 2 bases. This CDR3 has 16 amino acids. The germline CDR1 and CDR2 sequences are SGHTA and FQGNSA.

The genes are TRBV7-2 and TRBJ2-1, with 7 bases that match TRBD2. The CDR3 runs 15 residues. The V segment lost 0 bases and the J segment 8 bases; nucleotides outside the gene matches: 7. The germline V gene has CDR1 SGHTA and CDR2 FQGNSA. The CDR3 protein is CASSLASGGSHEQFF. The CDR3 DNA sequence: TGTGCCAGCAGCTTAGCATCCGGGGGGTCCCATGAGCAGTTCTTC.

The J gene is TRBJ2-1, the V gene TRBV19; TRBD2 matches 7 bases. This CDR3 spans 15 amino acids. The germline V gene has CDR1 LNHDA and CDR2 SQIVND (reference sequence). Trimming at V came to 5 bases and at J to 1 base, leaving 5 bases not matched to a gene. As DNA, the CDR3 is TGTGCCAGTAGTGAGTCTAGCGGATCCTACAATGAGCAGTTCTTC. Its protein is CASSESSGSYNEQFF.

The rearrangement links TRBV7-9 to TRBJ1-1; no clear D. Germline V gives CDR1 SEHNR, CDR2 FQNEAQ (reference sequence). The ends were cut back, 5 bases at V and 1 base at J, with 11 bases in the middle. The CDR3 covers 14 residues. DNA for the CDR3: TGTGCCAGCAGCCCTACGGCAGGGAACACTGAAGCTTTCTTT. Translated, it gives CASSPTAGNTEAFF.

This clone was seen only a few times. DNA of the CDR3: TGTGCCAGCTCCCGGGACAGGGACACTGAAGCTTTCTTT. Protein sequence: CASSRDRDTEAFF. This chain uses TRBV18 with TRBJ1-1; TRBD1 agrees at 9 bases. There are 13 residues in the CDR3. The V gene end was trimmed by 6 bases and the J gene end by 3 bases; junction bases not matched to a gene: 2. CDR1 KGHSH and CDR2 LQKENI come from the germline V gene. The variable domain in full, completed from reference TRBV18 and TRBJ1-1, reads NAGVMQNPRHLVRRRGQEARLRCSPMKGHSHVYWYRQLPEEGLKFMVYLQKENIIDESGMPKERFSAEFPKEGPSILRIQQVVRGDSAAYFCASSRDRDTEAFFGQGTRLTVV.

V is TRBV19 and J is TRBJ2-7, with a possible D match to TRBD1 (5 bases). Between the trimmed V and J ends, which lost 6 bases and 6 bases, there was a span of 15 bases. Germline loops: CDR1 LNHDA, CDR2 SQIVND (reference sequence). The CDR3 contains 13 residues. CDR3 in DNA: TGTGCCAGTAGGAACCAGGGTGAAGGCGAGCAGTACTTC. Translated, it gives CASRNQGEGEQYF.